Shown below are 26 T cell receptor beta chains from a single sample sequenced in a study of cytomegalovirus exposure and HLA in healthy donors. Amplification used 60 Vbeta primers and 13 Jbeta primers. Clones were read by immunoSEQ multiplex PCR, and TCRdb kept only the in-frame ones, dropping some. The sample records 90,000 to 140,000 clones, over 80% being singletons. The sequenced sample was PBMCs. These receptors were collected from a man aged 18 to 35 in good health and CMV-seronegative.

CDR3 amino acids: CASRLIGQGGWEQYF. The CDR3 DNA sequence: TGTGCCAGCCGACTCATAGGACAGGGTGGATGGGAGCAGTACTTC. The gene calls are TRBV6-5 and TRBJ2-5; 8 bases fit TRBD1. The CDR3 contains 15 residues. With 8 bases clipped from V and 11 bases from J, the junction kept 19 bases outside the gene matches. CDR1 MNHEY and CDR2 SVGAGI come from the germline V gene.

Regarding this clone: Germline is not matched at one junction end, which may reflect a read error. The chain uses TRBV7-9 and TRBJ2-7; TRBD2 aligns across 7 bases. From germline, CDR1 is SEHNR and CDR2 FQNEAQ (reference sequence). CDR3 length: 16 residues. The CDR3 region is CSSSVLRGRAFYEQYF. Written as DNA, the CDR3 is TGTTCCAGCAGCGTCCTTAGAGGGAGGGCCTTTTACGAGCAGTACTTC.

This chain links TRBV6-5 with TRBJ1-2; no reliable D call. CDR3 length equals 13 residues. Trimming cost V 2 bases and J 7 bases, with 11 bases left between them. Per germline, CDR1 MNHEY and CDR2 SVGAGI. The CDR3 bases are TGTGCCAGCAGTTACGAGCGACGGGGTGGCTACACCTTC. This encodes CASSYERRGGYTF.

The chain has TRBV15 and TRBJ2-2, with TRBD2 identical over 7 bases. Per the germline V gene, CDR1 is LNHNV and CDR2 is YYDKDF (reference sequence). Trimming cost V 3 bases and J 4 bases; bases outside gene matches: 8. The CDR3 runs 16 residues. The CDR3 loop reads CATSRPAGVSTGELFF. The CDR3 DNA reads TGTGCCACCAGCAGGCCTGCGGGGGTCAGCACCGGGGAGCTGTTTTTT.

The chain uses TRBV27 and TRBJ2-2, with D possibly matching TRBD1 (6 bases). There are 13 residues in the CDR3. The germline V gene has CDR1 MNHEY and CDR2 SMNVEV (reference sequence). V shed 5 bases and J shed 5 bases, with 9 bases lying between them. The CDR3 nucleotides read TGTGCCAGCAGTCACAGGGATACCGGGGAGCTGTTTTTT. This encodes CASSHRDTGELFF.

The table lists this clone with a few counts. The chain couples TRBV5-1 to TRBJ2-2; 8 bases fit TRBD2. The CDR3 totals 15 residues. Germline CDR1 SGHRS, CDR2 YFSETQ. Losses at the gene ends were 6 bases for V and 4 bases for J; bases not matched to a gene: 8. The DNA for the CDR3 is TGCGCCAGCACCACGGGGGGGGGTCTCACCGGGGAGCTGTTTTTT. Protein sequence: CASTTGGGLTGELFF. Using reference TRBV5-1 and TRBJ2-2 for the parts outside the CDR3, the full variable domain is KAGVTQTPRYLIKTRGQQVTLSCSPISGHRSVSWYQQTPGQGLQFLFEYFSETQRNKGNFPGRFSGRQFSNSRSEMNVSTLELGDSALYLCASTTGGGLTGELFFGEGSRLTVL.

This sequence joins TRBV9 and TRBJ2-3; 7 nucleotides match TRBD2. Trimming took 0 bases from V and 2 from J; bases not matched to a gene: 6. In germline, CDR1 is SGDLS, CDR2 YYNGEE. This CDR3 contains 16 residues. CDR3 DNA: TGTGCCAGCAGCGTAGGTAGCGGGTTAACCACAGATACGCAGTATTTT. The encoded protein is CASSVGSGLTTDTQYF.

About this clone: The junction shows a germline mismatch at one end, possibly a read error. This chain joins TRBV5-4 and TRBJ2-1; 10 bases are a match to TRBD1. Germline assignment: CDR1 SGHNT and CDR2 YYREEE (reference sequence). This CDR3 spans 17 amino acids. The CDR3 DNA follows: TGCGCCAGCAGCCAAGGTTCGGGGACAGGGGTCCACAATGAGCAGTTCTTC. Encoded protein: CASSQGSGTGVHNEQFF.

This clone has only a few counts. The V and J genes are TRBV6-1 and TRBJ1-2; D gene ambiguous. Germline-derived CDR1 and CDR2 are MNHNS and SASEGT. The CDR3 sequence is 16 residues long. Trimming stripped 2 bases from V and 8 bases from J, with 21 bases between. For the CDR3, the DNA is TGTGCCAGCAGTGAACTAGTTCGGGCGGGTCTGGGGGGCTACACCTTC. It translates to CASSELVRAGLGGYTF.

For this clone: Mismatch with germline at one junction end may stem from a read error. The CDR3 DNA reads as TGTGCCAGCGGTTACGACAGGGTCGGCTACACCTTC. It specifies CASGYDRVGYTF. The chain couples TRBV6-5 to TRBJ1-2; TRBD1 agrees at 7 bases. In germline, CDR1 is MNHEY, CDR2 SVGAGI. CDR3 length: 12 residues.

The rearrangement links TRBV5-1 to TRBJ1-1; 7 bases are a match to TRBD1. The germline CDR1 and CDR2 sequences are SGHRS and YFSETQ. V lost 5 bases to trimming and J lost 6 bases; unmatched junction nucleotides: 10. CDR3 size: 14 residues. CDR3 amino acids: CASSSGGIVSEAFF. For the CDR3, the DNA is TGCGCCAGCAGTTCAGGGGGTATAGTTTCTGAAGCTTTCTTT.

V is TRBV6-5 and J is TRBJ2-5, with 7 positions matching TRBD2. The tail of the sequence fits TRBJ2-7 better, so the J call may be wrong. The CDR3 is made up of 14 amino acids. From germline, CDR1 is MNHEY and CDR2 SVGAGI. CDR3 DNA: TGTGCCAGCAGTTACTGGGCGGGAGCCTACGAGCAGTACTTC. Translation: CASSYWAGAYEQYF.

The rearrangement joins TRBV6-6 to TRBJ2-2; TRBD2 matches 10 bases. Germline CDR1 and CDR2: MNHNY and SVGAGI (reference sequence). J lost 7 bases, V lost 4 bases, and 6 bases had no gene match. This CDR3 region has 15 residues. CDR3 residues: CASSSGLAVVGELFF. The CDR3 DNA sequence: TGTGCCAGCAGTTCAGGACTAGCGGTGGTCGGGGAGCTGTTTTTT.

CDR3 amino acids: CATLAEPGGEEQYF. Here the CDR3 DNA reads TGTGCCACCCTGGCTGAACCCGGGGGGGAGGAGCAGTACTTC. The chain joins TRBV10-3 to TRBJ2-7; 8 bases agree with TRBD2. Trimming took 10 bases from V and 7 from J; bases not matched to a gene: 15. The CDR3 sequence is 14 residues long. From germline, CDR1 is ENHRY and CDR2 SYGVKD.

In the case of this clone: Sequence at one end of the junction differs from germline and may be a read error. This chain links TRBV7-2 with TRBJ1-2; no definite D call. Germline lookup yields CDR1 SGHTA and CDR2 FQGNSA. The CDR3 contains 14 residues. CDR3 region: CASSPWQFNHGYTF. The CDR3, as DNA: TGTGCCAGCAGCCCTTGGCAGTTTAACCATGGCTACACCTTC.

The chain recombines TRBV27 with TRBJ2-3; D is perhaps TRBD2 (6 bases). Germline V gene data show CDR1 as MNHEY and CDR2 as SMNVEV (reference sequence). Between the trimmed V and J ends, which lost 7 bases and 5 bases, there was a span of 19 bases. CDR3 length equals 15 residues. In nucleotides, the CDR3 is TGTGCCAGCACCGTTGTCTTCCCGGGGGTAGATACGCAGTATTTT. Protein: CASTVVFPGVDTQYF.

The V and J genes are TRBV19 and TRBJ1-1, with D possibly being TRBD1 (6 bases). V dropped 9 bases and J dropped 5 bases, with 13 bases sitting between them. The CDR3 runs 12 residues. CDR1 and CDR2 (germline): LNHDA, SQIVND (reference sequence). The CDR3 region is CASRGSLTEAFF. CDR3 sequence (DNA): TGTGCCAGCAGGGGCAGCTTGACTGAAGCTTTCTTT.

The genes are TRBV4-1 and TRBJ2-2; maybe TRBD1 (5 bases). Germline loops: CDR1 MGHRA, CDR2 YSYEKL. The V end lost 3 bases, the J end lost 1 base, and 12 bases lay between the germline ends. This CDR3 comprises 16 residues. Here the CDR3 DNA reads TGCGCCAGCAGCCACCGGACAACCGGGAACACCGGGGAGCTGTTTTTT. It yields the protein CASSHRTTGNTGELFF.

The chain uses TRBV18 and TRBJ2-1; 11 bases align to TRBD2. The CDR3 is made up of 16 amino acids. V shed 3 bases, J shed 6 bases, and the junction held 7 bases outside the gene matches. Germline CDR1 KGHSH, CDR2 LQKENI. CDR3 bases: TGTGCCAGCTCACCTATAGCGGGAGGGCCGGGCAATGAGCAGTTCTTC. Its translation: CASSPIAGGPGNEQFF.

The CDR3 spells CASSIGQDYGYTF. In DNA, the CDR3 is TGTGCCAGCAGCATTGGACAGGACTATGGCTACACCTTC. The rearrangement links TRBV11-2 to TRBJ1-2, with 7 bases matching TRBD1. V shed 5 bases, J shed 3 bases, and the junction held 3 bases outside the gene matches. CDR3 length equals 13 residues. Germline CDR1 and CDR2: SGHAT and FQNNGV.

The chain recombines TRBV7-8 with TRBJ2-1; 8 nucleotides align to TRBD1. This CDR3 contains 12 residues. V shed 5 bases, J shed 12 bases, and the junction held 6 bases outside the gene matches. Germline V gene sequence: CDR1 SGHVS, CDR2 FQNEAQ. The CDR3 sequence is CASSTAGTGQFF. The CDR3 DNA sequence: TGTGCCAGCAGCACCGCCGGGACAGGGCAGTTCTTC.

In the case of this clone: The DNA is omitted, as the CDR3 cannot be located on it reliably, and the CDR3 follows TCRdb's listing. V gene TRBV19 combines with J gene TRBJ2-1; the D segment call TRBD1 is taken from the table without a DNA check. The V gene's germline CDR1 is LNHDA and CDR2 SQIVND (reference sequence). The CDR3 contains 15 residues when both ends are counted. CDR3 residues: CASTSGQGNYNEQFF.

The chain employs TRBV2 and TRBJ2-3; 10 nucleotides align to TRBD1. Germline V gene lookup returns CDR1 SNHLY and CDR2 FYNNEI. J lost 5 bases, V lost 6 bases, and 11 bases had no gene match. This CDR3 region has 16 residues. CDR3 bases: TGTGCCAGCAGACGTCCCGGGACAGGGGATGGAGATACGCAGTATTTT. Translating it yields CASRRPGTGDGDTQYF.

The rearrangement joins TRBV28 to TRBJ2-4; TRBD1 aligns across 10 bases. Germline CDR1 and CDR2: MDHEN and SYDVKM. The CDR3 has 16 residues. J lost 3 bases, V lost 5 bases, and 7 bases had no gene match. This CDR3 reads CASSPLGTGDKNIQYF. The CDR3 nucleotides read TGTGCCAGCAGTCCCTTAGGGACAGGGGACAAAAACATTCAGTACTTC.

The chain links TRBV5-4 to TRBJ2-3; 8 bases match TRBD1. Germline values: CDR1 SGHNT, CDR2 YYREEE (reference sequence). The CDR3 loop spans 15 amino acids. The trim removed 3 bases at V and 1 base at J, leaving 4 bases unmatched. The CDR3, as DNA: TGTGCCAGCAGCTCCTCGGGACAGGGCACAGATACGCAGTATTTT. Its translation is CASSSSGQGTDTQYF.

The CDR3 coding sequence is TGTGCCATCAGTGGATGGGAGGGCCTGGCAGATACGCAGTATTTT. It specifies CAISGWEGLADTQYF. The chain has TRBV10-3 and TRBJ2-3; 7 bases align to TRBD2. Germline-derived CDR1 and CDR2 are ENHRY and SYGVKD. The CDR3 is 15 amino acids. The V and J ends lost 4 bases and 4 bases, in that order; junction bases with no gene match: 8.